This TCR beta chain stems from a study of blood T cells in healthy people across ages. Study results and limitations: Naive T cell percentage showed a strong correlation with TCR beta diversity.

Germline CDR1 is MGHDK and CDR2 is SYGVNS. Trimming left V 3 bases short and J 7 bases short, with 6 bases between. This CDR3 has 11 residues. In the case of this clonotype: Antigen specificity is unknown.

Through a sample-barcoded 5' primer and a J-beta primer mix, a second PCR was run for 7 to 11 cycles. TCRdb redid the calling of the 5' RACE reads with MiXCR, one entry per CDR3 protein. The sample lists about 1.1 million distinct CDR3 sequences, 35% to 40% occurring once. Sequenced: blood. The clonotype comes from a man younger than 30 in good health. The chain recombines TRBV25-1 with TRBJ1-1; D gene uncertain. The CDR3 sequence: CASSESYEAFF. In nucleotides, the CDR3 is TGTGCCAGCAGTGAGAGCTATGAAGCTTTCTTT.